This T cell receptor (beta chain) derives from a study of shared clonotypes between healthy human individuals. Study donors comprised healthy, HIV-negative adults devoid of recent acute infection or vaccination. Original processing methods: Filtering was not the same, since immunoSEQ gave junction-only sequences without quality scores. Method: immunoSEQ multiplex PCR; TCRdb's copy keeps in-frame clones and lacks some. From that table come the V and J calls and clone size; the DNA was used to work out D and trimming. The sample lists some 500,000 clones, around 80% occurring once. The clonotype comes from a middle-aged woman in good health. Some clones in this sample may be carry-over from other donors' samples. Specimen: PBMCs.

The CDR3 bases are TGTGCCAGCAGTTTTTTGCGGGAGGCACCCTACGAGCAGTACTTC. It encodes CASSFLREAPYEQYF. The rearrangement uses TRBV28 and TRBJ2-7; 8 bases agree with TRBD2. The germline gives CDR1 MDHEN, CDR2 SYDVKM. Trimming at V came to 3 bases and at J to 2 bases, leaving 6 bases not matched to a gene. CDR3 length: 15 amino acids.